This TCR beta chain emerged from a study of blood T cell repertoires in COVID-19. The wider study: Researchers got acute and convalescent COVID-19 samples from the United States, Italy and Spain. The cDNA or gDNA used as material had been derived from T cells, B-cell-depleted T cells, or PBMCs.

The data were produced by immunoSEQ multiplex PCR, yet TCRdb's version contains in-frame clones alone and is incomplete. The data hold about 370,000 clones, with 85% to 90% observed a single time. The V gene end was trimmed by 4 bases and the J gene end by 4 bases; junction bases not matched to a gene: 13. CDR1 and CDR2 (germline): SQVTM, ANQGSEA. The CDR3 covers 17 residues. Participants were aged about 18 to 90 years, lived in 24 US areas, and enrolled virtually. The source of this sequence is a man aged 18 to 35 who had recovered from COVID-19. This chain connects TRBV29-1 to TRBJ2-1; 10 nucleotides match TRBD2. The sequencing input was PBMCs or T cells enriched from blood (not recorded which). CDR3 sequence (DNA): TGCAGCGTTGGGATAGCGGGGGGCCGAGGGGTATACAATGAGCAGTTCTTC. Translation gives CSVGIAGGRGVYNEQFF.